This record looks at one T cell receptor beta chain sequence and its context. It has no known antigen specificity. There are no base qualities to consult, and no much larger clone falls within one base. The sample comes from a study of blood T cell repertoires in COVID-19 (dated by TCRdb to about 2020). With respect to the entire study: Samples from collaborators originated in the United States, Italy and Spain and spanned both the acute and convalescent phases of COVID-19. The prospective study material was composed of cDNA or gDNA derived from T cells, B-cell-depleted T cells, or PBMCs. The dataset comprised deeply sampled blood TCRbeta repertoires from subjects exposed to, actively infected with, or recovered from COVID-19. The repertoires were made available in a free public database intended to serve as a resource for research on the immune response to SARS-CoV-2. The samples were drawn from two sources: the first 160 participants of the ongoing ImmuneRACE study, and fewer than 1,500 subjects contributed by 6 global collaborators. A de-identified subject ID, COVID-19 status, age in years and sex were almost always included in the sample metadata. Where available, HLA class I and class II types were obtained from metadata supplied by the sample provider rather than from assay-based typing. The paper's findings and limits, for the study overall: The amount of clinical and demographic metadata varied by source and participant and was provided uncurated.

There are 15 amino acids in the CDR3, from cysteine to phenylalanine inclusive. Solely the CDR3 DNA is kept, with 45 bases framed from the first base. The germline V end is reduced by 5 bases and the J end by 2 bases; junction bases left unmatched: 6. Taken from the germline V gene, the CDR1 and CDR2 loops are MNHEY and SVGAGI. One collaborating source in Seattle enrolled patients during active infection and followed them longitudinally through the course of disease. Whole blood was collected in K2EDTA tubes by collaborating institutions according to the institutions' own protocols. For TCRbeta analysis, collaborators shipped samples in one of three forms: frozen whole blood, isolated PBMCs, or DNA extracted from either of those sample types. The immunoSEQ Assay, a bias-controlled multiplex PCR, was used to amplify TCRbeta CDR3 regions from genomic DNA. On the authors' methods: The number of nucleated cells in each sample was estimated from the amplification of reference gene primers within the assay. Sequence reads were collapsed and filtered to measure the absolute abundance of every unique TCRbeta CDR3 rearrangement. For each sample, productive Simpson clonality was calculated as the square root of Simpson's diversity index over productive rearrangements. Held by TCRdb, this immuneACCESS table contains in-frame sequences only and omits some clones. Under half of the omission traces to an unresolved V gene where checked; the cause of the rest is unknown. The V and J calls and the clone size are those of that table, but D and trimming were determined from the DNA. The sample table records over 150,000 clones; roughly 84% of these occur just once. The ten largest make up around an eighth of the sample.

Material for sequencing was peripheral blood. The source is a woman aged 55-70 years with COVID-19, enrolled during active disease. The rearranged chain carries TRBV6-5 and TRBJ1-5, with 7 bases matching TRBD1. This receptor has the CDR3 CASSHRGSGNQPQHF. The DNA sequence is TGTGCCAGCAGTCACAGGGGATCGGGCAATCAGCCCCAGCATTTT.